The 12 T cell receptor beta chains below all came from one sample that was sequenced in a study of T cells in women clearing cervical HPV infection. The method was immunoSEQ multiplex PCR; TCRdb's version includes in-frame clones alone and lacks a portion of them. The sample data list over 10,000 clones. Material: blood buffy coat. The source is a woman between 18 and 69 years old with a cervical HPV16 infection that either progressed to CIN3+ or cleared (not recorded which).

As to this clone: Read coverage stops 3 residues before the CDR3 terminus; the germline J gene supplies the remainder. This sequence joins TRBV20-1 and TRBJ2-3; 12 nucleotides line up with TRBD1. This CDR3 is built from 16 residues. Germline V lookup: CDR1 DFQATT, CDR2 SNEGSKA (reference sequence). The CDR3 loop is CSANHRDRGRRETQYF. The DNA read from the CDR3 is TGCAGTGCAAACCACCGGGACAGGGGGCGGAGGGAGACG.

Points on this clone: Sequence at one end of the junction differs from germline and may be a read error. The read ends 3 residues early relative to the CDR3; the germline J gene fills the gap. The chain has TRBV4-2 and TRBJ2-7; 11 bases fit TRBD1. CDR3 size: 16 residues. Germline V gene data show CDR1 as LGHNA and CDR2 as YNFKEQ. The CDR3 DNA, read in part, is TGCGCCAGCAGCCAAGATTCGGGACAGGGGGCCTACGAG. Protein product: CASSQDSGQGAYE. From start to end, the CDR3 is CASSQDSGQGAYEQYF.

Turning to this clone: The CDR3 end is not reached by the read, which stops 3 residues before it; the germline J gene fills it in. V is TRBV19 and J is TRBJ2-2; D unresolved. Looked up from germline, CDR1 is LNHDA and CDR2 is SQIVND (reference sequence). CDR3 length equals 13 residues. The V end was cut by 3 bases, the J end by 7 bases, with 9 bases between. The CDR3 sequence is CASSINVVGELFF. CDR3 DNA, as far as it was read: TGTGCCAGTAGTATTAACGTAGTCGGGGAG. Full variable domain (remainder filled in from reference TRBV19 and TRBJ2-2): DGGITQSPKYLFRKEGQNVTLSCEQNLNHDAMYWYRQDPGQGLRLIYYSQIVNDFQKGDIAEGYSVSREKKESFPLTVTSAQKNPTAFYLCASSINVVGELFFGEGSRLTVL.

A word on this clone: The junction departs from the called germline gene at one end, perhaps through a read error. The read halts 3 residues ahead of the CDR3 end, with the missing end drawn from the germline J gene. This chain connects TRBV4-2 to TRBJ1-6, with 8 bases lining up with TRBD1. CDR3 size: 15 residues. CDR1 and CDR2 from the germline V gene are LGHNA and YNFKEQ. CDR3: CASSHYGQGNSPLHF. The part of the CDR3 DNA that was read is TGCGCCAGCAGCCATTATGGACAGGGAAATTCACCC.

A word on this clone: The read falls 3 residues short of the CDR3 end, and the missing part is taken from the germline J gene. This chain uses TRBV6-1 with TRBJ2-7; 12 bases fit TRBD1. Germline CDR1 reads MNHNS; CDR2 reads SASEGT. J was trimmed by 0 bases and V by 3 bases; bases with no gene match: 3. CDR3 length: 16 residues. This CDR3 reads CASSDGTGGTSYEQYF. Partial CDR3 DNA: TGTGCCAGCAGTGATGGGACAGGGGGCACCTCCTACGAG.

About this clone itself: The CDR3 is cut off 3 residues early in the read; its end comes from the germline J gene. This chain connects TRBV20-1 to TRBJ2-5; TRBD1 aligns across 7 bases. The CDR3 totals 14 residues. Per the germline V gene, CDR1 is DFQATT and CDR2 is SNEGSKA (reference sequence). V lost 6 bases, J lost 5 bases, and 12 bases stayed unmatched. The sequenced CDR3 bases are TGCAGTGCGCCCCACACAGGGGTGGAGGAGACC. Translating gives CSAPHTGVEET. The whole CDR3 protein is CSAPHTGVEETQYF.

Notes on this clone: The read is 3 residues too short to cover the CDR3 end, so that end is filled in from the germline J gene. The chain carries TRBV5-8 and TRBJ2-2; D is undetermined. The CDR3 extends over 11 amino acids. Germline-derived CDR1 and CDR2 are SGHTS and YDEGEE. Trimming left V 4 bases short and J 5 bases short, with 3 bases between. Here the CDR3 reads CASSPTGELFF. The CDR3 DNA, read in part, is TGTGCCAGCAGCCCGACCGGGGAG.

As concerns this clone: The CDR3 end is not reached by the read, which stops 3 residues before it; the germline J gene fills it in. The chain joins TRBV7-9 to TRBJ1-1; 8 positions match TRBD1. V lost 6 bases and J lost 7; bases outside the gene matches: 4. From germline, CDR1 is SEHNR and CDR2 FQNEAQ (reference sequence). The CDR3 covers 12 residues. The CDR3: CASRTGANEAFF. The part of the CDR3 DNA that was read is TGTGCCAGCAGGACAGGGGCAAATGAA.

As regards this clone: The read falls 3 residues short of the CDR3 end, and the missing part is taken from the germline J gene. The chain carries TRBV5-1 and TRBJ2-1; 12 bases match TRBD2. Germline CDR1 and CDR2: SGHRS and YFSETQ. J gave up 8 bases and V 0 bases, and 3 bases lay outside the gene matches. The CDR3 extends over 15 amino acids. The CDR3 sequence is CASSLASGGVDEQFF. The covered CDR3 bases are TGCGCCAGCAGCTTGGCTAGCGGGGGGGTAGATGAG.

Worth noting for this clone: The CDR3 goes on 3 residues after the read ends, and that part is filled in from the germline J gene. This sequence joins TRBV30 and TRBJ1-1; TRBD1 aligns across 10 bases. The CDR3 runs 14 residues. Germline-derived CDR1 and CDR2 are GTSNPN and SVGIG (reference sequence). The CDR3: CAWSKGTGAGEAFF. CDR3 DNA (partial): TGTGCCTGGAGCAAGGGGACAGGGGCAGGGGAA. The whole variable domain, remainder taken from reference TRBV30 and TRBJ1-1, is SQTIHQWPATLVQPVGSPLSLECTVEGTSNPNLYWYRQAAGRGLQLLFYSVGIGQISSEVPQNLSASRPQDRQFILSSKKLLLSDSGFYLCAWSKGTGAGEAFFGQGTRLTVV.

Notes on this clone: The CDR3 end falls 3 residues outside the read, so it is completed with the germline J gene. The J gene is TRBJ2-2, the V gene TRBV19; 9 bases agree with TRBD1. The germline CDR1 and CDR2 sequences are LNHDA and SQIVND (reference sequence). This CDR3 is 14 amino acids long. The CDR3 sequence is CASSNRGRGEKLFF. The covered CDR3 bases are TGTGCCAGTAGTAACAGGGGGCGAGGTGAAAAG.

As concerns this clone: The observed sequence ends 3 residues before the CDR3 terminus, with the missing tail filled in from the germline J gene. V and J are TRBV7-9 and TRBJ2-7; D remains ambiguous. The CDR3 extends over 14 amino acids. Per germline, CDR1 SEHNR and CDR2 FQNEAQ (reference sequence). The germline V and J ends were trimmed by 5 bases and 3 bases, with 14 bases remaining between them. The CDR3 sequence: CASSPCSAFYEQYF. CDR3 bases read: TGTGCCAGCAGCCCCTGCAGTGCCTTCTACGAG. The full variable domain, with the rest looked up from reference TRBV7-9 and TRBJ2-7, is DTGVSQNPRHKITKRGQNVTFRCDPISEHNRLYWYRQTLGQGPEFLTYFQNEAQLEKSRLLSDRFSAERPKGSFSTLEIQRTEQGDSAMYLCASSPCSAFYEQYFGPGTRLTVT.